Described below is a single TCR beta chain sequence and its context. As yet, its antigen is unknown. This entry comes from a study of PD-1 blockade in classical Hodgkin lymphoma. General study results and limits: CD4+ TCR diversity, unlike CD8+, rose significantly by C4D1. Patients starting nivolumab under 1 year after ASCT were excluded. Patients who responded completely had about the same baseline diversity as newly diagnosed patients. According to reports, newly diagnosed patients had lower baseline TCR diversity than healthy donors, and relapsed/refractory patients had lower baseline TCR diversity still.

V lost 4 bases and J 5 bases, leaving 13 bases between the germline ends. The length of the CDR3 is 14 residues. Germline assignment: CDR1 SGHKS and CDR2 YYEKEE (reference sequence). TCRdb's copy holds only in-frame clones and misses some; the assay was immunoSEQ multiplex PCR. The sample lists approximately 37,000 clones, 78% seen once, with around 15% in the top ten. Brentuximab vedotin exposure varied, and every patient relapsed after autologous stem cell transplantation. The material sequenced was peripheral blood mononuclear cells (PBMCs), taken at baseline. This clonotype was obtained from a human donor with classical Hodgkin lymphoma. The chain combines TRBV5-5 with TRBJ1-5; possibly TRBD1 for D (5 bases). For the CDR3, the DNA is TGTGCCAGCAGCCTCCAGGGAGGTGATCAGCCCCAGCATTTT. This codes for CASSLQGGDQPQHF.